This entry lists 23 T cell receptor beta chains sequenced from one sample in a study of cytomegalovirus exposure and HLA in healthy donors. This PCR relied on a set of 60 Vbeta primers and 13 Jbeta primers. Generated by immunoSEQ multiplex PCR, the TCRdb table keeps only in-frame clones and is missing some. The table has some 150,000 clones, approximately 80% seen once; the top ten hold about 1.5%. Sequenced: PBMCs. The source of these receptors is a woman aged 40 to 49 in good health and CMV-seronegative.

J is TRBJ1-5 and V is TRBV5-6; possibly TRBD1 for D (6 bases). Germline-derived CDR1 and CDR2 are SGHDT and YYEEEE. The CDR3 is 16 residues long. V was shortened by 1 base and J by 3 bases, with 14 bases between the two germline ends. The CDR3 sequence is CASSLFRGQNNQPQHF. For the CDR3, the DNA is TGTGCCAGCAGCTTGTTCCGGGGACAAAACAATCAGCCCCAGCATTTT.

The chain recombines TRBV5-1 with TRBJ1-1; 8 nucleotides match TRBD1. Germline V gives CDR1 SGHRS, CDR2 YFSETQ. Losses at the gene ends were 4 bases for V and 1 base for J; bases not matched to a gene: 12. The CDR3 is 17 amino acids. Here the CDR3 DNA reads TGCGCCAGCAGCCCCGCCGACAGGGGACGGGGGAACACTGAAGCTTTCTTT. This translates into CASSPADRGRGNTEAFF.

Comment on this clone: Other DNA sequences of this sample code for an identical CDR3. The V call is TRBV20-1, the J call TRBJ2-1; D is possibly TRBD1 (5 bases). The V gene lost 5 bases and the J gene lost 5 bases, with 7 bases spanning the gap. Germline loops: CDR1 DFQATT, CDR2 SNEGSKA (reference sequence). This CDR3 contains 11 residues. This CDR3 is CSARRDNEQFF. The CDR3 coding sequence is TGCAGTGCTCGCAGGGACAATGAGCAGTTCTTC.

The chain links TRBV9 to TRBJ1-1; 9 positions match TRBD1. Germline V gives CDR1 SGDLS, CDR2 YYNGEE. The length of the CDR3 is 14 residues. The junction had 4 bases not matched to a gene; V was cut back by 4 bases and J by 3 bases. CDR3 nucleotides: TGTGCCAGCAGCCTCACAGGGGGCGACACTGAAGCTTTCTTT. This gives the protein CASSLTGGDTEAFF.

This chain connects TRBV5-1 to TRBJ2-5, with 10 bases fitting TRBD1. This CDR3 is built from 15 residues. Germline assignment: CDR1 SGHRS and CDR2 YFSETQ. Trimming cost V 5 bases and J 5 bases; bases outside gene matches: 9. CDR3 sequence reads: CASRAGTGAEETQYF. Here the CDR3 DNA reads TGCGCCAGCAGAGCCGGGACAGGGGCTGAGGAGACCCAGTACTTC.

The chain carries TRBV10-3 and TRBJ2-7, with 9 bases matching TRBD1. The CDR3 loop spans 14 amino acids. With V trimmed by 7 bases and J by 6 bases, 10 bases remained unmatched. Looked up from germline, CDR1 is ENHRY and CDR2 is SYGVKD. The CDR3 loop reads CAITPGQGSGEQYF. The CDR3 DNA reads as TGTGCCATCACCCCGGGACAGGGATCGGGCGAGCAGTACTTC.

The CDR3 reads CASSEWGGGGAKIDTQYF. The DNA of the CDR3 is TGTGCCAGCAGTGAATGGGGGGGAGGAGGGGCGAAAATAGATACGCAGTATTTT. The chain couples TRBV6-1 to TRBJ2-3, with 7 bases that match TRBD2. The V gene end was trimmed by 2 bases and the J gene end by 5 bases; junction bases not matched to a gene: 16. Looked up from germline, CDR1 is MNHNS and CDR2 is SASEGT. There are 18 residues in the CDR3.

This clone was recorded only once. The V and J genes are TRBV19 and TRBJ1-2, with a tentative D call TRBD1 (5 bases). V was clipped by 1 base and J by 6 bases, with 12 bases between them. The CDR3 is 14 residues long. CDR1 and CDR2 from the germline V gene are LNHDA and SQIVND (reference sequence). The CDR3 DNA follows: TGTGCCAGTAGTATAGTGGGCAGGGCGCATGGCTACACCTTC. Amino acids: CASSIVGRAHGYTF.

This chain links TRBV6-1 with TRBJ2-5; TRBD1 is a possible D gene (6 bases). The DNA end lines up better with TRBJ2-7; the J call may be wrong. Germline CDR1 reads MNHNS; CDR2 reads SASEGT. CDR3 length: 14 amino acids. The CDR3 coding sequence is TGTGCCAGCAGTGATCTGGGACATTCCTACGAGCAGTACTTC. This sequence encodes CASSDLGHSYEQYF.

This clone was seen once. The J gene is TRBJ1-1, the V gene TRBV28, with 8 nucleotides matching TRBD1. CDR3 length: 12 amino acids. Unmatched junction bases numbered 2, after V lost 7 bases and J lost 4 bases. The germline V gene encodes CDR1 MDHEN and CDR2 SYDVKM. The DNA for the CDR3 is TGTGCCAGCACCACAGGGGGCACTGAAGCTTTCTTT. It specifies CASTTGGTEAFF.

V gene TRBV2 combines with J gene TRBJ1-2; TRBD1 matches 9 bases. CDR1 is SNHLY, CDR2 FYNNEI, per germline. This CDR3 region has 14 residues. V shed 5 bases and J 3 bases; nucleotides not matched to a gene: 4. The CDR3 DNA sequence: TGTGCCAGCAGTCTTGACAGGGGGGACTATGGCTACACCTTC. As protein: CASSLDRGDYGYTF.

The V call is TRBV18, the J call TRBJ2-7, with a possible D match to TRBD1 (6 bases). The CDR3 has 12 amino acids. The V gene's germline CDR1 is KGHSH and CDR2 LQKENI. V dropped 3 bases and J dropped 6 bases, with 9 bases sitting between them. In DNA form, the CDR3 reads TGTGCCAGCTCACCGGACAGTTTCGAGCAGTACTTC. As protein: CASSPDSFEQYF. The whole variable domain, filled in from reference TRBV18 and TRBJ2-7, reads NAGVMQNPRHLVRRRGQEARLRCSPMKGHSHVYWYRQLPEEGLKFMVYLQKENIIDESGMPKERFSAEFPKEGPSILRIQQVVRGDSAAYFCASSPDSFEQYFGPGTRLTVT.

This clone showed up just once. The rearrangement links TRBV6-5 to TRBJ2-5; no clear D. TRBJ2-7 explains the end of the DNA better; the J call may be wrong. The CDR3 covers 14 residues. Germline loops: CDR1 MNHEY, CDR2 SVGAGI. The CDR3 is CASSYLPHSYEQYF. The CDR3, as DNA: TGTGCCAGCAGTTACTTGCCCCACAGCTACGAGCAGTACTTC.

This clone was found once. This chain uses TRBV21-1 with TRBJ2-7; whether TRBD2, the table's D call, matches the DNA was not checked. TRBV21-1 is shown as a pseudogene. The CDR3 has 15 amino acids. The DNA of the CDR3 is TGTGCCAGCAGGCTTGAGAAGAGGGATACCTACGAGCAGTACTTC. Amino acid sequence: CASRLEKRDTYEQYF.

The chain uses TRBV7-9 and TRBJ1-4; 7 bases line up with TRBD1. This CDR3 has 15 amino acids. V lost 4 bases to trimming and J lost 8 bases; unmatched junction nucleotides: 10. Germline CDR1 SEHNR, CDR2 FQNEAQ (reference sequence). Written as DNA, the CDR3 is TGTGCCAGCAGCTCCAGACAGGGCGGTGGGGAAAAACTGTTTTTT. The encoded protein is CASSSRQGGGEKLFF.

The gene calls are TRBV6-1 and TRBJ1-5; 7 bases map to TRBD1. Trimming cost V 6 bases and J 3 bases; bases outside gene matches: 8. This CDR3 spans 15 amino acids. Germline-derived CDR1 and CDR2 are MNHNS and SASEGT. CDR3 protein: CASSPTGLDNQPQHF. As DNA, the CDR3 is TGTGCCAGCAGCCCGACAGGGTTAGACAATCAGCCCCAGCATTTT.

The table lists this clone with a few counts. The chain carries TRBV7-9 and TRBJ1-3; D perhaps matches TRBD1 (6 bases). This CDR3 contains 15 residues. V was cut by 7 bases and J by 4 bases, with 17 bases left in between. Germline V gene data show CDR1 as SEHNR and CDR2 as FQNEAQ (reference sequence). CDR3 nucleotide sequence: TGTGCCAGCATTCATGGCGCAGGGGTCGGAAACACCATATATTTT. It codes for CASIHGAGVGNTIYF.

The chain is built from TRBV7-9 and TRBJ1-2; TRBD1 matches at 10 bases. V shed 5 bases and J 2 bases; nucleotides not matched to a gene: 5. The CDR3 is 15 residues long. CDR1 is SEHNR and CDR2 is FQNEAQ in the germline V gene (reference sequence). This CDR3 reads CASSQGTGENYGYTF. The CDR3, as DNA: TGTGCCAGCAGCCAAGGGACAGGGGAAAACTATGGCTACACCTTC. Together with reference TRBV7-9 and TRBJ1-2, the CDR3 gives the full variable domain: DTGVSQNPRHKITKRGQNVTFRCDPISEHNRLYWYRQTLGQGPEFLTYFQNEAQLEKSRLLSDRFSAERPKGSFSTLEIQRTEQGDSAMYLCASSQGTGENYGYTFGSGTRLTVV.

The CDR3 nucleotides read TGTGCCAGCAGCGGAGGGGTCCGCTCCTACGAGCAGTACTTC. It codes for CASSGGVRSYEQYF. The rearrangement uses TRBV5-6 and TRBJ2-7; a possible D gene is TRBD2 (6 bases). Trimming shortened V by 4 bases and J by 0 bases, and 11 bases separated the two germline ends. The CDR3 length is 14 residues. The germline V gene encodes CDR1 SGHDT and CDR2 YYEEEE.

This chain joins TRBV4-2 and TRBJ1-1, with 9 bases lining up with TRBD1. The ends lost 6 bases at V and 4 bases at J; junction bases unmatched: 6. The CDR3 is 14 residues long. Germline CDR1 reads LGHNA; CDR2 reads YNFKEQ. CDR3 nucleotide sequence: TGTGCCAGCAGTCTGGAGACAGGGGGCACTGAAGCTTTCTTT. It is translated as CASSLETGGTEAFF.

The sample holds a few counts of this clone. The chain is built from TRBV6-4 and TRBJ2-7; 9 bases agree with TRBD2. CDR1 is MRHNA and CDR2 is SNTAGT in the germline V gene. With V trimmed by 7 bases and J by 7 bases, 11 bases remained unmatched. The CDR3 spans 14 residues. CDR3 amino acids: CASKGRGGEFEQYF. As DNA, the CDR3 is TGTGCCAGCAAGGGGCGGGGGGGAGAGTTTGAGCAGTACTTC.

The chain joins TRBV27 to TRBJ2-7, with a weak D call TRBD2 (5 bases). The germline V gene has CDR1 MNHEY and CDR2 SMNVEV (reference sequence). CDR3 size: 15 residues. V was clipped by 5 bases and J by 4 bases, with 18 bases between them. CDR3 protein: CASSPRWGEEYEQYF. CDR3 in DNA: TGTGCCAGCAGTCCCCGATGGGGAGAGGAATACGAGCAGTACTTC.

The genes are TRBV7-9 and TRBJ1-1, with D perhaps TRBD1 (6 bases). The V end lost 2 bases, the J end lost 4 bases, and 11 bases lay between the germline ends. CDR3 size: 14 residues. The germline V gene encodes CDR1 SEHNR and CDR2 FQNEAQ (reference sequence). CDR3: CASSLSTGLTEAFF. Here the CDR3 DNA reads TGTGCCAGCAGCTTATCTACAGGGCTCACTGAAGCTTTCTTT.